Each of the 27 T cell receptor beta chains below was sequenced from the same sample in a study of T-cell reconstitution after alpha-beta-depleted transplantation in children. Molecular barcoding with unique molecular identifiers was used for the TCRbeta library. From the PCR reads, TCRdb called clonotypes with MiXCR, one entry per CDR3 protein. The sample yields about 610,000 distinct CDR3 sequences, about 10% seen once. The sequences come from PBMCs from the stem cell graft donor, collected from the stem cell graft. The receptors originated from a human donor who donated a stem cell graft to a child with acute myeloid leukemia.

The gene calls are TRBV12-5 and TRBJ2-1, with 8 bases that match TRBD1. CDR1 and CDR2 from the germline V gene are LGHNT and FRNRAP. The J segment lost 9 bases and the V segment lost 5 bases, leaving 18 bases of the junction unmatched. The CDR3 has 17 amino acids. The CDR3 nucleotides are TGTGCTAGTGGTCTCACGGAGGGACAGGTATTTCCCGGTGAGCAGTTCTTC. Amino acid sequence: CASGLTEGQVFPGEQFF. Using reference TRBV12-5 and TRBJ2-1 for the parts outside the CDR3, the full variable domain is DARVTQTPRHKVTEMGQEVTMRCQPILGHNTVFWYRQTMMQGLELLAYFRNRAPLDDSGMPKDRFSAEMPDATLATLKIQPSEPRDSAVYFCASGLTEGQVFPGEQFFGPGTRLTVL.

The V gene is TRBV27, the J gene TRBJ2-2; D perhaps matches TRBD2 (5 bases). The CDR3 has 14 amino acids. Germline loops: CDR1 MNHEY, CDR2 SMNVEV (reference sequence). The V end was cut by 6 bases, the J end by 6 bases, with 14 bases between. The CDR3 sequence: CASSHGGWAGELFF. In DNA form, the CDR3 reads TGTGCCAGCAGCCACGGAGGATGGGCCGGGGAGCTGTTTTTT.

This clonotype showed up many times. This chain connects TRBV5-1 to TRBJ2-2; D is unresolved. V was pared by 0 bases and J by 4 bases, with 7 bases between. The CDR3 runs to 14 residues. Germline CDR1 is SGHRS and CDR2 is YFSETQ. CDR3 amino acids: CASSLAGLTGELFF. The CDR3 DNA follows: TGCGCCAGCAGCTTGGCGGGCCTCACCGGGGAGCTGTTTTTT.

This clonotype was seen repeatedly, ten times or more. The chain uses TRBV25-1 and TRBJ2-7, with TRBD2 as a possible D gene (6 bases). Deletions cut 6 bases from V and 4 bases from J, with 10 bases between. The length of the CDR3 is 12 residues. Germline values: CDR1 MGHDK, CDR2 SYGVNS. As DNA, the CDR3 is TGTGCCAGCAGGAGTAGCGGTTACGAGCAGTACTTC. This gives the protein CASRSSGYEQYF.

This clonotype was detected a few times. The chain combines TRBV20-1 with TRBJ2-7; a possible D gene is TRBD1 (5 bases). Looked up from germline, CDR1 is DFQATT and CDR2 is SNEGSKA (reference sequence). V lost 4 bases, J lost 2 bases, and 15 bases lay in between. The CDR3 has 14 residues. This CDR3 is CSAIQGQSPYEQYF. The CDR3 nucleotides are TGCAGTGCTATCCAGGGTCAGTCCCCCTACGAGCAGTACTTC.

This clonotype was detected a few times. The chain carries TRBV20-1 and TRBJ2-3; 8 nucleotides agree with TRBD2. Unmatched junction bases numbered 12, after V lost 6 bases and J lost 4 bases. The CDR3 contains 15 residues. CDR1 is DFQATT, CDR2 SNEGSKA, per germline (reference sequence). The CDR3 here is CSATPGGAGSDTQYF. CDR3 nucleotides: TGCAGTGCCACCCCCGGGGGGGCGGGGTCAGATACGCAGTATTTT.

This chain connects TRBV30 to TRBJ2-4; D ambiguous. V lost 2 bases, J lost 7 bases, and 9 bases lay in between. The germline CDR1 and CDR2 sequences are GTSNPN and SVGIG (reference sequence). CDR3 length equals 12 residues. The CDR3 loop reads CAWSFSRNIQYF. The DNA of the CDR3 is TGTGCCTGGAGTTTCTCGCGGAACATTCAGTACTTC.

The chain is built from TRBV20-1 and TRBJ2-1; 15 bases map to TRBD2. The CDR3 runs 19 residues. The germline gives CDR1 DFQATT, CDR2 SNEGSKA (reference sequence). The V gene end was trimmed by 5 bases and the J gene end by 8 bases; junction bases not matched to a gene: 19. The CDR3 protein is CSAEEWGLAGGTVSDEQFF. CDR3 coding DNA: TGCAGTGCTGAAGAGTGGGGACTAGCGGGAGGAACGGTTTCGGATGAGCAGTTCTTC.

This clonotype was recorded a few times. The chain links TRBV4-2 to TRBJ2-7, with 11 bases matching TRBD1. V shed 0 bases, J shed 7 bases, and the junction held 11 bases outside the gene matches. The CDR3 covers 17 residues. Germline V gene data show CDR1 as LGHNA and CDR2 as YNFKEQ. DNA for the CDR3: TGTGCCAGCAGCCAAGAGGGCATCGGACAGGGGGCGGGAGAGCAGTACTTC. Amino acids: CASSQEGIGQGAGEQYF.

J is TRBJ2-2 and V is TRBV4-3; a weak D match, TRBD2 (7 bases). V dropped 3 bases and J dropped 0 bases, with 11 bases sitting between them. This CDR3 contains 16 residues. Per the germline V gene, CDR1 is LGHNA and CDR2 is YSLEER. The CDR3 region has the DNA TGCGCCAGCAGCCAGGGGAGGGGGACGAACACCGGGGAGCTGTTTTTT. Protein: CASSQGRGTNTGELFF.

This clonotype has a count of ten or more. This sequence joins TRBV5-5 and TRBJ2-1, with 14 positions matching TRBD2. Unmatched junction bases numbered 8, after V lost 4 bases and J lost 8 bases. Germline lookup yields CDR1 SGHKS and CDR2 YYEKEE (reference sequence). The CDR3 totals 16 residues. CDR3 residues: CASSIRLAGGGDEQFF. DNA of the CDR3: TGTGCCAGCAGCATCAGACTAGCGGGAGGGGGAGATGAGCAGTTCTTC.

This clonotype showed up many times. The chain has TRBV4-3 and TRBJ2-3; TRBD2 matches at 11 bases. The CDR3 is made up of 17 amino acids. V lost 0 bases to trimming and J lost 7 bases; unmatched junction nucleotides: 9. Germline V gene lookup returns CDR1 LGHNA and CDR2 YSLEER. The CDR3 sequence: CASSQEGTSGRPNTQYF. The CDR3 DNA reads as TGCGCCAGCAGCCAAGAGGGGACTAGCGGTCGCCCAAATACGCAGTATTTT.

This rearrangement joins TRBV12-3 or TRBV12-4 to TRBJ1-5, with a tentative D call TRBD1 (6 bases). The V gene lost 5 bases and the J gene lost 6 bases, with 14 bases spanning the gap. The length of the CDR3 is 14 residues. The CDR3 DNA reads TGTGCCAGCAGTCCAGGGGCGCTCGGTCAGCCCCAGCATTTT. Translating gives CASSPGALGQPQHF.

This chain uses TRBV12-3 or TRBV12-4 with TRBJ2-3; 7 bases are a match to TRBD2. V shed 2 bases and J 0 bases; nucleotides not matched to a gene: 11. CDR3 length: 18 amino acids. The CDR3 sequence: CASSLWRMASGSTDTQYF. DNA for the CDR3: TGTGCCAGCAGTTTATGGCGTATGGCTAGCGGAAGCACAGATACGCAGTATTTT.

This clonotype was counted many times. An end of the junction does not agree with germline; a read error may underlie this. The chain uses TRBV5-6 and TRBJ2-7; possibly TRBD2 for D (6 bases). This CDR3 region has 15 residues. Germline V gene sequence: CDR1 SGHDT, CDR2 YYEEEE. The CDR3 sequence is CASSLGLPSSGEQYF. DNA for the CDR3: TGTGCCAGCAGTTTGGGACTGCCGTCGTCCGGCGAGCAGTACTTC.

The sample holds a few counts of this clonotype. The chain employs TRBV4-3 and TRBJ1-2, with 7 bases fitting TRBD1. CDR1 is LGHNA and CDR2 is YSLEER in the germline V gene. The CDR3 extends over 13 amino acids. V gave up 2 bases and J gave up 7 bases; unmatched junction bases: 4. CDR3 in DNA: TGCGCCAGCAGCCAACAGGGGGAGCTTGGCTACACCTTC. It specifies CASSQQGELGYTF.

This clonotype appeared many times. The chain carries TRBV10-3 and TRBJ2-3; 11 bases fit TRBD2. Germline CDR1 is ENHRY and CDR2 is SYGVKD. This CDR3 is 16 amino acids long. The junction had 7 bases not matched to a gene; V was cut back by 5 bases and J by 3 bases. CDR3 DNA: TGTGCCATCAGTCTACTAGCGGGAGAGGGAACAGATACGCAGTATTTT. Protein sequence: CAISLLAGEGTDTQYF.

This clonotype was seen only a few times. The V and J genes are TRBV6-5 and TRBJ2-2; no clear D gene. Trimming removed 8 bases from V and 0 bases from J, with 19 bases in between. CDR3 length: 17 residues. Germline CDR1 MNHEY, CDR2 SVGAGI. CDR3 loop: CASREVPRVPNTGELFF. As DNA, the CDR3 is TGTGCCAGCCGAGAGGTTCCCCGGGTCCCGAACACCGGGGAGCTGTTTTTT.

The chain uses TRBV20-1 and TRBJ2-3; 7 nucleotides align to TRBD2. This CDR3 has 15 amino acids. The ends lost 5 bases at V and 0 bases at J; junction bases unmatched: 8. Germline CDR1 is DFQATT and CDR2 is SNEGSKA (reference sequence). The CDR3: CSAVSLAKSTDTQYF. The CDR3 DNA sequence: TGCAGTGCTGTCTCACTAGCGAAGAGCACAGATACGCAGTATTTT.

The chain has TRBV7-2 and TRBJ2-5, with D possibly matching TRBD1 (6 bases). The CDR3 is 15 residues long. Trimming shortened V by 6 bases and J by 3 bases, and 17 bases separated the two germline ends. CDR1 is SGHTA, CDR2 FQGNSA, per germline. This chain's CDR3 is CASRSSRGPEETQYF. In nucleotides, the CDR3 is TGTGCCAGCAGGTCATCCAGGGGCCCTGAAGAGACCCAGTACTTC.

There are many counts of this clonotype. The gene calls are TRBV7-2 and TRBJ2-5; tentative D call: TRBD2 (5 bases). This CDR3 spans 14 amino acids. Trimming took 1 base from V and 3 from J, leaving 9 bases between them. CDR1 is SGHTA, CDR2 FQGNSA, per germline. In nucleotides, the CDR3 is TGTGCCAGCAGCTTAGATGTGCGGGAAGAGACCCAGTACTTC. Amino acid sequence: CASSLDVREETQYF.

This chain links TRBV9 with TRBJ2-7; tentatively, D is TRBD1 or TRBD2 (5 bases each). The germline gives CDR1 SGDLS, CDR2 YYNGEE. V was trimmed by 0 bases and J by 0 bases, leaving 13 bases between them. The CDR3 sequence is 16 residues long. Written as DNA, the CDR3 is TGTGCCAGCAGCGTAGTGAGGCAGGGACCCTCCTACGAGCAGTACTTC. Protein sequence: CASSVVRQGPSYEQYF.

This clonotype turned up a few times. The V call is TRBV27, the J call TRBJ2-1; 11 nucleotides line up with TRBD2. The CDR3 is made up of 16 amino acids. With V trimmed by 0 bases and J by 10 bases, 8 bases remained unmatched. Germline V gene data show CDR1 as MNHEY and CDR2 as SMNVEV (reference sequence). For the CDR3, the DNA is TGTGCCAGCAGTTTATCGGCTAGCGGGAGGCTACACGAGCAGTTCTTC. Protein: CASSLSASGRLHEQFF.

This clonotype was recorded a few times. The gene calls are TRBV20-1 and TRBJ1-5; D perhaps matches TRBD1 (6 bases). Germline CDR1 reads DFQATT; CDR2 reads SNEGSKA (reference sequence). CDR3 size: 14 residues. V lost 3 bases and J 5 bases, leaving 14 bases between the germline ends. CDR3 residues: CSASRDTLYQPQHF. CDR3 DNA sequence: TGCAGTGCTAGCCGGGACACACTCTATCAGCCCCAGCATTTT.

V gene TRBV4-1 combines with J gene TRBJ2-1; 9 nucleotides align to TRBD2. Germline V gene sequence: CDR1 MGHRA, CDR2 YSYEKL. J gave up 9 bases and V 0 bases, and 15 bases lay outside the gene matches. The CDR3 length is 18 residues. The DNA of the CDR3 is TGCGCCAGCAGCCAAGACCCCAATAGCGGGAGCGGGTTGGGTGAGCAGTTCTTC. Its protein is CASSQDPNSGSGLGEQFF.

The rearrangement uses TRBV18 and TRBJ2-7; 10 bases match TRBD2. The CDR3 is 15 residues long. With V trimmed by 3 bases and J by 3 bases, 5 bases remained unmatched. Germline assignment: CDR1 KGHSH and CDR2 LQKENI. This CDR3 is CASSPSQREGYEQYF. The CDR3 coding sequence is TGTGCCAGCTCACCTTCCCAGCGGGAGGGCTACGAGCAGTACTTC.

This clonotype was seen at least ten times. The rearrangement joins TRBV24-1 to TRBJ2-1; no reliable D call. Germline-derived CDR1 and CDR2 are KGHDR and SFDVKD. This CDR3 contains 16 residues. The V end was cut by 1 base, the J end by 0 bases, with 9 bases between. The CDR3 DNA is TGTGCCACCAGTGATTTCCGAGCGAGCTCCTACAATGAGCAGTTCTTC. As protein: CATSDFRASSYNEQFF.